This entry features one TCR beta chain sequence. These data belong to a study of cytomegalovirus exposure and HLA in healthy donors. The V and J ends lost 0 bases and 4 bases, in that order; junction bases with no gene match: 10. Germline V gene lookup returns CDR1 LGHNA and CDR2 YSLEER. The CDR3 sequence is 19 residues long. PCR was performed using 60 Vbeta and 13 Jbeta primers. Profiling relied on immunoSEQ multiplex PCR, and the TCRdb table lists in-frame clones only, not all of them. The data show about 87,000 clones, about 68% seen once. This rearrangement joins TRBV4-3 to TRBJ2-1; 12 bases line up with TRBD2. This receptor was identified in a man younger than 45 in good health and CMV-seropositive. The material sequenced was PBMCs. The CDR3 reads CASSQDKGLAGLKYNEQFF. In DNA form, the CDR3 reads TGCGCCAGCAGCCAAGATAAAGGACTAGCGGGATTAAAGTACAATGAGCAGTTCTTC.